Below, one T cell receptor (beta chain) is given with its context. Its antigen is not identified. The CDR3 is 14 residues long. The germline CDR1 and CDR2 sequences are SGDLS and YYNGEE. Trimming left V 4 bases short and J 3 bases short, with 13 bases between. This entry comes from a study of a mutant IDH1 vaccine in newly diagnosed glioma. Study-wide background: Among treated patients, about 62% were male and about 40% female, and mean age was roughly 40 years.

Sequencing used immunoSEQ multiplex PCR; TCRdb keeps in-frame clones, though not all of them. The sample lists about 36,000 clones, 80% occurring once. Time point meaning: week 11, during vaccination. Vaccination used 300 ug of mutant IDH1 20-mer peptide per dose, with topical imiquimod. The V and J genes are TRBV9 and TRBJ1-2, with D tentatively TRBD1 (5 bases). The sample here was peripheral blood mononuclear cells (PBMCs), taken from a glioma patient whose treatment included an IDH1 peptide vaccine. The source of this sequence is a woman aged 30 to 39 with glioma. Some clones in this sample may be carry-over from other donors' samples. The CDR3 loop is CASSPGDGYYGYTF. CDR3 DNA: TGTGCCAGCAGCCCTGGGGACGGGTACTATGGCTACACCTTC.